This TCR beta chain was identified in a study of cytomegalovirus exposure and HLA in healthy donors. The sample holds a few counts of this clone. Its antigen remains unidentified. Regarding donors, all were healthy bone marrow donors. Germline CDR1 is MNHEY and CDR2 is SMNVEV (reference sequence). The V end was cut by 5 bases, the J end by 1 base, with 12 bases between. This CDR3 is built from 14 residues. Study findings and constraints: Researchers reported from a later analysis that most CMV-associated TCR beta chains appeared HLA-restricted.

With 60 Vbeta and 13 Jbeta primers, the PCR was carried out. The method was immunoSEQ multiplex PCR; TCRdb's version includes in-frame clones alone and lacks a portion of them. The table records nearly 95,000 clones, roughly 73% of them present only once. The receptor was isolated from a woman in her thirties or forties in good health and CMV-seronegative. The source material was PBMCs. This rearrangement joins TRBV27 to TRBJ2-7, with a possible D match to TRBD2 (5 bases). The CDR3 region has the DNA TGTGCCAGCAGTACTAGTGGGTTTTCCTACGAGCAGTACTTC. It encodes CASSTSGFSYEQYF.